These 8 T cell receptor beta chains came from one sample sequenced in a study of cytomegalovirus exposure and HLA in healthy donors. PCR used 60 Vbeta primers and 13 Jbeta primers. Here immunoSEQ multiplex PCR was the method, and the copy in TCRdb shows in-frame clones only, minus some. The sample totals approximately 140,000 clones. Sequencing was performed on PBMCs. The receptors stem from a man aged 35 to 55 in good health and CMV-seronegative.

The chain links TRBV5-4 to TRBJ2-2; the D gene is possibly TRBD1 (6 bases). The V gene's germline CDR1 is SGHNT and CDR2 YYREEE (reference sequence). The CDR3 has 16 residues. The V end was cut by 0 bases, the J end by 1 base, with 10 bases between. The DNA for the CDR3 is TGTGCCAGCAGCTTGGAAACAGGGAAGAACACCGGGGAGCTGTTTTTT. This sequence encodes CASSLETGKNTGELFF.

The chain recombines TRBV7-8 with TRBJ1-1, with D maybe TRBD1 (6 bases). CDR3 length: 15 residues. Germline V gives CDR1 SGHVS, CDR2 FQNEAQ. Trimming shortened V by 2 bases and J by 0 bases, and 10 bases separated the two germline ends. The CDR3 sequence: CASSLYRDMNTEAFF. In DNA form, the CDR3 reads TGTGCCAGCAGCTTATACAGGGATATGAACACTGAAGCTTTCTTT.

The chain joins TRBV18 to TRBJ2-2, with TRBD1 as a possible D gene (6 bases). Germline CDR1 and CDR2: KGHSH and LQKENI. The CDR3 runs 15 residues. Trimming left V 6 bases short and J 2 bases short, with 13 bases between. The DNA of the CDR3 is TGTGCCAGCTCCCTGGGACACTTAAACACCGGGGAGCTGTTTTTT. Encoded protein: CASSLGHLNTGELFF.

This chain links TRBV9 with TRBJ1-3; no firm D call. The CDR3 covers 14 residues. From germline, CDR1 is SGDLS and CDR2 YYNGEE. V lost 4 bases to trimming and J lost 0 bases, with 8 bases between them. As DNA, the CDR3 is TGTGCCAGCAGCCCCGGTGGCTCTGGAAACACCATATATTTT. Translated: CASSPGGSGNTIYF.

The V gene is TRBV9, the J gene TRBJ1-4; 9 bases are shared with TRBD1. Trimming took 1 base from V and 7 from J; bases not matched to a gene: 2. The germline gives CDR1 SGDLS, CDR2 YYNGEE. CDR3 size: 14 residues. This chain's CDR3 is CASSVRQGGEKLFF. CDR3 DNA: TGTGCCAGCAGCGTAAGACAGGGGGGTGAAAAACTGTTTTTT.

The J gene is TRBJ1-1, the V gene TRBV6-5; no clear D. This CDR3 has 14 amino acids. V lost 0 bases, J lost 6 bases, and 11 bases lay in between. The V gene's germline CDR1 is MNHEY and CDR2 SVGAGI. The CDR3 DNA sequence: TGTGCCAGCAGTTACTCACGGGGAAGGTCTGAAGCTTTCTTT. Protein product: CASSYSRGRSEAFF.

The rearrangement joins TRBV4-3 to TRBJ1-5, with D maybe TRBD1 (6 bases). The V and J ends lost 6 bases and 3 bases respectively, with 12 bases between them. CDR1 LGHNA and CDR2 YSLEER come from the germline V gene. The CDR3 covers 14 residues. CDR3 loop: CASSLGANNQPQHF. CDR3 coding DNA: TGCGCCAGCAGTCTGGGGGCGAACAATCAGCCCCAGCATTTT.

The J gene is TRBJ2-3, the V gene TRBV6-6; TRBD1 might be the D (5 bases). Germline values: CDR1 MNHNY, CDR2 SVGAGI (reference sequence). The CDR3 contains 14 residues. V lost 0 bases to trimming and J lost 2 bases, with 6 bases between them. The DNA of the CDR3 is TGTGCCAGCAGTTACTCGACAGTCACAGATACGCAGTATTTT. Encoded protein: CASSYSTVTDTQYF.